Described below is a single T cell receptor (beta chain) sequence and its context. The data originate from a study of T cells in Graves' hyperthyroidism and ophthalmopathy. RNA transcripts gave rise to amplified TCR beta CDR3 regions. First-round RT-PCR of the TCR CDR3 relied on the HTBI primer set. TCRdb ran MiXCR on the multiplex PCR reads and lists one entry per CDR3 protein. The data contain under 600,000 distinct CDR3 sequences, 15% to 20% of them seen just once; the ten biggest clones take up less than 3.5%. Lactation, pregnancy, other autoimmune disease or uncontrolled infection led to exclusion of patients. Cells are PBMCs isolated from roughly 10 ml of fresh blood. Trimming took 0 bases from V and 2 from J, leaving 14 bases between them. Germline values: CDR1 SGHTS, CDR2 YDEGEE. This CDR3 region has 16 residues.

The specimen sequenced was blood. The chain uses TRBV5-8 and TRBJ2-5; TRBD2 might be the D (6 bases). The sequence was obtained from a woman in her forties with Graves' ophthalmopathy. CDR3 region: CASSLVEGAVQETQYF. CDR3 coding DNA: TGTGCCAGCAGCTTGGTGGAGGGAGCTGTACAAGAGACCCAGTACTTC.